Below, one T cell receptor (beta chain) is given with its context. These data are taken from a study of control samples from healthy donors and cancer patients. The germline V gene has CDR1 MNHEY and CDR2 SVGEGT. CDR3 length: 13 amino acids. The ends were cut back, 6 bases at V and 4 bases at J, with 12 bases in the middle. The data were produced by immunoSEQ multiplex PCR, yet TCRdb's version contains in-frame clones alone and is incomplete. The sample records about 86,000 clones, 85% to 95% being singletons. The sequenced material came from blood. The sequence was obtained from a woman under 40 in good health. The gene calls are TRBV6-2 or TRBV6-3 and TRBJ2-5, with D tentatively TRBD2 (5 bases). In DNA form, the CDR3 reads TGTGCCAGCAGCCCCGGGGAGATAGAGACCCAGTACTTC. Protein: CASSPGEIETQYF.